These 15 T cell receptor beta chains were all obtained from the same sample, sequenced in a study of blood T cell repertoires in COVID-19. Sequenced by immunoSEQ multiplex PCR; TCRdb stores in-frame clones only, minus some. The table lists more than 250,000 clones, approximately 92% of them singletons. Material: PBMCs or T cells enriched from blood (not recorded which). These receptors were taken from a woman aged 30 to 39 who had recovered from COVID-19.

The CDR3 is CASSVGQGPYEQYF. The CDR3 DNA sequence: TGTGCCAGCAGTGTGGGACAGGGTCCCTACGAGCAGTACTTC. J is TRBJ2-7 and V is TRBV28; 9 bases match TRBD1. J lost 2 bases, V lost 5 bases, and 4 bases had no gene match. Germline V gene lookup returns CDR1 MDHEN and CDR2 SYDVKM. The CDR3 loop spans 14 amino acids.

The J gene is TRBJ1-6, the V gene TRBV28; D unresolved. The germline gives CDR1 MDHEN, CDR2 SYDVKM. The CDR3 totals 15 residues. V lost 5 bases and J 7 bases, leaving 15 bases between the germline ends. CDR3 nucleotide sequence: TGTGCCAGCAGTCCCCTAGAGGTGATCAATTCACCCCTCCACTTT. It translates to CASSPLEVINSPLHF.

V is TRBV10-1 and J is TRBJ2-2; 9 nucleotides align to TRBD1. Germline V gene lookup returns CDR1 WNHNN and CDR2 SYGVQD (reference sequence). The CDR3 spans 14 residues. The ends lost 10 bases at V and 3 bases at J; junction bases unmatched: 6. DNA for the CDR3: TGCGCCATCGTCCGGGACAGGGACACCGGGGAGCTGTTTTTT. Amino acids: CAIVRDRDTGELFF.

The chain employs TRBV29-1 and TRBJ1-2, with D perhaps TRBD1 (5 bases). V was trimmed by 2 bases and J by 5 bases, leaving 12 bases between them. The CDR3 loop spans 13 amino acids. CDR1 SQVTM and CDR2 ANQGSEA come from the germline V gene. CDR3 residues: CSVESAGSYGYTF. The CDR3 region has the DNA TGCAGCGTTGAATCGGCAGGGTCATATGGCTACACCTTC.

The J gene is TRBJ1-3, the V gene TRBV30; 8 bases align to TRBD1. Unmatched junction bases numbered 5, after V lost 1 base and J lost 9 bases. The V gene's germline CDR1 is GTSNPN and CDR2 SVGIG (reference sequence). The CDR3 runs 13 residues. The CDR3 nucleotides read TGTGCCTGGAGTGGACAGGGGTCAGGCACCATATATTTT. It codes for CAWSGQGSGTIYF.

V is TRBV5-1 and J is TRBJ1-1; TRBD1 matches at 9 bases. This CDR3 contains 15 residues. The ends lost 4 bases at V and 4 bases at J; junction bases unmatched: 8. The germline V gene encodes CDR1 SGHRS and CDR2 YFSETQ. In DNA form, the CDR3 reads TGCGCCAGCAGCGGAACAGGGGGCGTTGGCACTGAAGCTTTCTTT. Encoded protein: CASSGTGGVGTEAFF.

This clone was seen only a few times. This chain joins TRBV30 and TRBJ1-6; D unresolved. V lost 2 bases and J 7 bases, leaving 12 bases between the germline ends. Germline V lookup: CDR1 GTSNPN, CDR2 SVGIG (reference sequence). This CDR3 region has 14 residues. The DNA of the CDR3 is TGTGCCTGGAGTTTAGGCTCACAGAATTCACCCCTCCACTTT. Translated: CAWSLGSQNSPLHF.

In DNA, the CDR3 is TGTGCCAGCGCCCCGGGACTAGCGGGGGCCTACGAGCAGTACTTC. Its protein is CASAPGLAGAYEQYF. The rearrangement joins TRBV6-5 to TRBJ2-7, with 14 positions matching TRBD2. The CDR3 consists of 15 residues. With V trimmed by 8 bases and J by 2 bases, 5 bases remained unmatched. Germline V lookup: CDR1 MNHEY, CDR2 SVGAGI.

The CDR3 sequence: CASSGQGYTGELFF. For the CDR3, the DNA is TGTGCCAGCAGTGGCCAGGGTTACACCGGGGAGCTGTTTTTT. The chain is built from TRBV2 and TRBJ2-2; the D gene is possibly TRBD1 (5 bases). The CDR3 is 14 residues long. The V gene's germline CDR1 is SNHLY and CDR2 FYNNEI. Trimming left V 4 bases short and J 3 bases short, with 9 bases between. Combining the CDR3 with reference TRBV2 and TRBJ2-2 gives the whole variable domain EPEVTQTPSHQVTQMGQEVILRCVPISNHLYFYWYRQILGQKVEFLVSFYNNEISEKSEIFDDQFSVERPDGSNFTLKIRSTKLEDSAMYFCASSGQGYTGELFFGEGSRLTVL.

The chain recombines TRBV6-2 or TRBV6-3 with TRBJ1-6; the D is unclear. Germline-derived CDR1 and CDR2 are MNHEY and SVGEGT. The CDR3 totals 14 residues. Trimming stripped 2 bases from V and 8 bases from J, with 10 bases between. The CDR3 protein is CASSYATLYSPLHF. For the CDR3, the DNA is TGTGCCAGCAGTTACGCGACATTATATTCACCCCTCCACTTT.

This clone has only one observation. The V call is TRBV24-1, the J call TRBJ2-1, with 8 bases that match TRBD1. The CDR3 contains 15 residues. Germline assignment: CDR1 KGHDR and CDR2 SFDVKD. V gave up 1 base and J gave up 6 bases; unmatched junction bases: 4. DNA for the CDR3: TGTGCCACCAGTGATTTAACAGGGGGGAGCAATGAGCAGTTCTTC. This codes for CATSDLTGGSNEQFF.

This chain connects TRBV11-2 to TRBJ1-1; D not certain. V was trimmed by 5 bases and J by 4 bases, leaving 11 bases between them. There are 13 residues in the CDR3. Per the germline V gene, CDR1 is SGHAT and CDR2 is FQNNGV. CDR3 sequence (DNA): TGTGCCAGCAGCCGAGGGAGAGTCACTGAAGCTTTCTTT. Its protein is CASSRGRVTEAFF.

The V call is TRBV6-5, the J call TRBJ1-6; 7 bases align to TRBD1. V was clipped by 5 bases and J by 5 bases; unmatched bases: 3. The length of the CDR3 is 14 residues. Germline CDR1 and CDR2: MNHEY and SVGAGI. The CDR3 spells CASSPDRDNSPLHF. The DNA for the CDR3 is TGTGCCAGCAGTCCCGACAGGGATAATTCACCCCTCCACTTT.

The V call is TRBV28, the J call TRBJ2-4; D ambiguous. Germline V CDR1 and CDR2: MDHEN, SYDVKM. With 3 bases removed from V and 0 bases from J, the gap between germline ends came to 6 bases. This CDR3 contains 14 residues. The CDR3: CASSFPVAKNIQYF. CDR3 nucleotide sequence: TGTGCCAGCAGTTTCCCTGTAGCCAAAAACATTCAGTACTTC.

The gene calls are TRBV18 and TRBJ1-5, with no clear D. Germline V gene sequence: CDR1 KGHSH, CDR2 LQKENI. This CDR3 is built from 15 residues. Trimming removed 8 bases from V and 6 bases from J, with 20 bases in between. The CDR3 here is CASASGRGSGQPQHF. As DNA, the CDR3 is TGTGCCAGCGCGTCAGGACGAGGGAGCGGTCAGCCCCAGCATTTT.